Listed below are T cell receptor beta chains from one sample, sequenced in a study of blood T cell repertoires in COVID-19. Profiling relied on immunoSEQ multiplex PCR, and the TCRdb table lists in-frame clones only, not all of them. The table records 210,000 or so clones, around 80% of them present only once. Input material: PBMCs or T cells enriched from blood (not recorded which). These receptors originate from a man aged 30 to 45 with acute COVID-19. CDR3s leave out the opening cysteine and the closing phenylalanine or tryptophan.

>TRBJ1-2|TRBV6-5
ASRTGGSGYGYT
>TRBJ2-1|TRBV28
ASSRRDGGATYEQF
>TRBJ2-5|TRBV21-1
ASSLVRRGGRETQY
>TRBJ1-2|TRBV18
ASSPSGDPLSGYT
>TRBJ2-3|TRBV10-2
ASSVRGADTQY
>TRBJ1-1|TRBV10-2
ASSELEEAF
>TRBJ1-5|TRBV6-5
ASDRGTNQPQH
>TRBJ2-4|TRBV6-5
ASSTLNIQY
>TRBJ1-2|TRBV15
ATSRASGDRGLGYT
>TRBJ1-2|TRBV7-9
ASSYIESNPGYT
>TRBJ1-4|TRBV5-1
ASSGHLDEKLF